The clone carrying this TCR beta chain was seen only a few times. The antigen is not known. Trimming at V came to 7 bases and at J to 0 bases, leaving 2 bases not matched to a gene. Germline assignment: CDR1 MNHNY and CDR2 SVGAGI (reference sequence). The CDR3 covers 13 residues. The sample originates from a study of T cell responses to AZD1222 COVID-19 vaccine. Sequenced by immunoSEQ multiplex PCR; TCRdb stores in-frame clones only, minus some. The sample yields about 150,000 clones, 92% seen once. Study-level results: In a largely white British group with more females than males, clonal diversity was possibly underestimated. Among spike-specific TCRs, nearly half reportedly target unmutated variant regions. No day 14 peak samples; only post-peak repertoires were characterized. Mapped onto spike, vaccine-associated CD4 TCRs spanned it and were dominant at 160-218 and 743-854.

The sequence came from an adult who received the AZD1222 COVID-19 vaccine. The V and J genes are TRBV6-6 and TRBJ2-7; 8 bases match TRBD1. The sequencing used peripheral blood, collected 28 days after the second AZD1222 dose. The DNA of the CDR3 is TGTGCCAGCACTGGACAGGGCTCCTACGAGCAGTACTTC. Translating it yields CASTGQGSYEQYF.